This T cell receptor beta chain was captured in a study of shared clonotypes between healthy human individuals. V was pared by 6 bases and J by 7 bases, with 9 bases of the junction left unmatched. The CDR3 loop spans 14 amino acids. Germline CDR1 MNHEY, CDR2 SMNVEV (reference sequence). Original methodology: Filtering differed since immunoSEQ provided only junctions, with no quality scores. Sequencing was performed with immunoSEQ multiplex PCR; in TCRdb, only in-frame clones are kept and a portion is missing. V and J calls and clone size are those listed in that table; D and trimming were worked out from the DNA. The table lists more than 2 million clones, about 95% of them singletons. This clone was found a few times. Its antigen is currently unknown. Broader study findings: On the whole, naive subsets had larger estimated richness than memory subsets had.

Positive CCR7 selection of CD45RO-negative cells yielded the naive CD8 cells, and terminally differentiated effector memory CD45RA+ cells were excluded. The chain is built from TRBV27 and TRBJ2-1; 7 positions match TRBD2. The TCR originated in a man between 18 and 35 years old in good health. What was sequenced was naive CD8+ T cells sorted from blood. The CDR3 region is CASRSREDWNEQFF. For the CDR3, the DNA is TGTGCCAGCAGATCACGGGAGGATTGGAATGAGCAGTTCTTC.